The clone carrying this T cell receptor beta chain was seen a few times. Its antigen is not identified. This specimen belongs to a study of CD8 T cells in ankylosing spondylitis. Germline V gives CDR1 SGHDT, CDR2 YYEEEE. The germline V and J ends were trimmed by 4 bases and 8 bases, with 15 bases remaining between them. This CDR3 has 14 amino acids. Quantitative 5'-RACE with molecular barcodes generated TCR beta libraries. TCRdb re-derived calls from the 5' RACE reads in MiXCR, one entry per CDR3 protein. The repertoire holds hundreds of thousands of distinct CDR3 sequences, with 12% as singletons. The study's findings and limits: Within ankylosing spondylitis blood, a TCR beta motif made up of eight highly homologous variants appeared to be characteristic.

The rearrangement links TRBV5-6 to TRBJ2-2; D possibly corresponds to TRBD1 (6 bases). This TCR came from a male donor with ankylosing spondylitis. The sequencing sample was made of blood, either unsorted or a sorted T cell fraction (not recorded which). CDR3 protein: CASSRIRGEGELFF. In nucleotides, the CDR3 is TGTGCCAGCAGCCGAATCAGGGGAGAAGGGGAGCTGTTTTTT.